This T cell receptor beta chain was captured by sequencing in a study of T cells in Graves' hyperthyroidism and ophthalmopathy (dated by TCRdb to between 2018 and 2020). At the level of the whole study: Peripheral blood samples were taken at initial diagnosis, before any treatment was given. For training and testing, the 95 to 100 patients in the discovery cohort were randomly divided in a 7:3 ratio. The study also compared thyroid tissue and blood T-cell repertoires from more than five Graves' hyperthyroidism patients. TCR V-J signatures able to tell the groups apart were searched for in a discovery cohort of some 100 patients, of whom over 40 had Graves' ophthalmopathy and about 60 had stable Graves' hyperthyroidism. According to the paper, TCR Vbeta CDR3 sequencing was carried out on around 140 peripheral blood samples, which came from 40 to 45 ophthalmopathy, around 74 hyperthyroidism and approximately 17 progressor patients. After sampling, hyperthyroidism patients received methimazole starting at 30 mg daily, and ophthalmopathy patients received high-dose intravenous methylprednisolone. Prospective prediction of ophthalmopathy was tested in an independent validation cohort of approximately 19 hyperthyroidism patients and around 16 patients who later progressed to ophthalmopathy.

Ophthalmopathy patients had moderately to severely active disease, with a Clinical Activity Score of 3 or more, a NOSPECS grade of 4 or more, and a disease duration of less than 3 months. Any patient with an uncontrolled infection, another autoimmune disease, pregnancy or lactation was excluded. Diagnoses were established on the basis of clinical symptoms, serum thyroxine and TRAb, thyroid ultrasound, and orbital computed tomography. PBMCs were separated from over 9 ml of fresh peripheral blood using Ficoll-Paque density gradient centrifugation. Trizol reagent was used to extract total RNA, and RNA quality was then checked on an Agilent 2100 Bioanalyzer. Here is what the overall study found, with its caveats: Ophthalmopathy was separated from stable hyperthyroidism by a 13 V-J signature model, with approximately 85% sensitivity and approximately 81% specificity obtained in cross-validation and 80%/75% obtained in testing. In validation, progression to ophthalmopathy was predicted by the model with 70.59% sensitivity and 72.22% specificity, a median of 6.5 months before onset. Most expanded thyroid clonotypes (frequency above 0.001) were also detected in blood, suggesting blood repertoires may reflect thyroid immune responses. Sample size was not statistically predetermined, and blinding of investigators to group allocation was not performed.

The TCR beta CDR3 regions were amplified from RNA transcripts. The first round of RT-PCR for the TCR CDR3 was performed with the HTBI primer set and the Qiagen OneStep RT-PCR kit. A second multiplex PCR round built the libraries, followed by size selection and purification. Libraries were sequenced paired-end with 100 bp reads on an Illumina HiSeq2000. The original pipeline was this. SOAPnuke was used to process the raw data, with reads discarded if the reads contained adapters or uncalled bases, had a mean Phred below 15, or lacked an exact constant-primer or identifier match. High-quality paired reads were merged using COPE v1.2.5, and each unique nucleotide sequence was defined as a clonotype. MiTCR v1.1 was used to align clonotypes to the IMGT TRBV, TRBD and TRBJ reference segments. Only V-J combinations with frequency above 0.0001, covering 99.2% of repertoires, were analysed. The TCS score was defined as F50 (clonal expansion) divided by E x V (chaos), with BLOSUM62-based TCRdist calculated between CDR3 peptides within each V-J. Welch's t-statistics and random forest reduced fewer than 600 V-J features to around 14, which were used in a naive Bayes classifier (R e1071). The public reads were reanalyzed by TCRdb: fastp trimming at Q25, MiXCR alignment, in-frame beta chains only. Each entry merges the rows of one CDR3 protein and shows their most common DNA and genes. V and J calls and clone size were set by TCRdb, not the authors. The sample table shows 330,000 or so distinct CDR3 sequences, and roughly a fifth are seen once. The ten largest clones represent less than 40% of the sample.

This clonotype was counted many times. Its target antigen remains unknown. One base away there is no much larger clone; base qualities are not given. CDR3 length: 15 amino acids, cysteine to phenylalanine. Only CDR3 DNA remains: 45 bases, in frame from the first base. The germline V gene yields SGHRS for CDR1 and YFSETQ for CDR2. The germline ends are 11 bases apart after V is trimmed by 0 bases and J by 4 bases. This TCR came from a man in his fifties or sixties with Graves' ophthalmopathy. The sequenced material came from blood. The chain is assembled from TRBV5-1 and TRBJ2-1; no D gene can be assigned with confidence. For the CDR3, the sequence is CASSLDSGSYNEQFF. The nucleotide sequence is TGCGCCAGCAGCTTGGATTCGGGTTCTTACAATGAGCAGTTCTTC. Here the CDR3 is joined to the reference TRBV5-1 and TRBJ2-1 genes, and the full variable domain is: KAGVTQTPRYLIKTRGQQVTLSCSPISGHRSVSWYQQTPGQGLQFLFEYFSETQRNKGNFPGRFSGRQFSNSRSEMNVSTLELGDSALYLCASSLDSGSYNEQFFGPGTRLTVL.